This T cell receptor beta chain was identified during a study of blood T cell repertoires in COVID-19. On the study more broadly: From the United States, Italy and Spain came samples of acute and convalescent COVID-19.

Per the study methods: Nucleated cell counts were estimated from reference gene primer amplification. Some clones are missing from TCRdb's copy, which holds only in-frame ones; the method was immunoSEQ multiplex PCR. V and J calls plus clone size are reproduced from that table; the DNA served to infer D and trimming. Of approximately 76,000 clones detected, 88% appear once; the ten largest clones hold around 40%. Germline loops: CDR1 KGHSH, CDR2 LQKENI. Trimming cost V 0 bases and J 5 bases; bases outside gene matches: 7. This CDR3 is 18 amino acids long. This chain uses TRBV18 with TRBJ2-5; TRBD2 matches 15 bases. The sequence was collected from a human donor in a cohort sampled during active COVID-19. Sample: peripheral blood. The CDR3 nucleotides read TGTGCCAGCTCACCACCGTCCGGACTAGCGGGGGGGTATGAGACCCAGTACTTC. Protein product: CASSPPSGLAGGYETQYF. Combining the CDR3 with reference TRBV18 and TRBJ2-5 gives the whole variable domain NAGVMQNPRHLVRRRGQEARLRCSPMKGHSHVYWYRQLPEEGLKFMVYLQKENIIDESGMPKERFSAEFPKEGPSILRIQQVVRGDSAAYFCASSPPSGLAGGYETQYFGPGTRLLVL.